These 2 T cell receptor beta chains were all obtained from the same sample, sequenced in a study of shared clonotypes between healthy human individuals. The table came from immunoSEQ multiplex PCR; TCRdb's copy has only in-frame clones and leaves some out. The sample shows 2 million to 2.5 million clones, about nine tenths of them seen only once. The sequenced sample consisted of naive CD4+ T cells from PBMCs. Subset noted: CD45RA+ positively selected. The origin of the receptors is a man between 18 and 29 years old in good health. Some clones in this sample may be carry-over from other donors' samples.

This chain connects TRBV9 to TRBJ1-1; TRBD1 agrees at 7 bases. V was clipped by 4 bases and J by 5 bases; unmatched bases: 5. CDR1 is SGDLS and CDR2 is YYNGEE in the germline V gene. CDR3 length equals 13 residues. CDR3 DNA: TGTGCCAGCAGCAGACGACAGGGTACTGAAGCTTTCTTT. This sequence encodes CASSRRQGTEAFF.

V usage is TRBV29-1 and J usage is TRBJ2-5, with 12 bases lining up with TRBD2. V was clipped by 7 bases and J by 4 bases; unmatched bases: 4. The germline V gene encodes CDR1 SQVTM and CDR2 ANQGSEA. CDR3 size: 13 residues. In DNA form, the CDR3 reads TGCAGCGCCGGACTAGCGGGAATAGAGACCCAGTACTTC. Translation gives CSAGLAGIETQYF. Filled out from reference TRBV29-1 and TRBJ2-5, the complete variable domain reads SAVISQKPSRDICQRGTSLTIQCQVDSQVTMMFWYRQQPGQSLTLIATANQGSEATYESGFVIDKFPISRPNLTFSTLTVSNMSPEDSSIYLCSAGLAGIETQYFGPGTRLLVL.